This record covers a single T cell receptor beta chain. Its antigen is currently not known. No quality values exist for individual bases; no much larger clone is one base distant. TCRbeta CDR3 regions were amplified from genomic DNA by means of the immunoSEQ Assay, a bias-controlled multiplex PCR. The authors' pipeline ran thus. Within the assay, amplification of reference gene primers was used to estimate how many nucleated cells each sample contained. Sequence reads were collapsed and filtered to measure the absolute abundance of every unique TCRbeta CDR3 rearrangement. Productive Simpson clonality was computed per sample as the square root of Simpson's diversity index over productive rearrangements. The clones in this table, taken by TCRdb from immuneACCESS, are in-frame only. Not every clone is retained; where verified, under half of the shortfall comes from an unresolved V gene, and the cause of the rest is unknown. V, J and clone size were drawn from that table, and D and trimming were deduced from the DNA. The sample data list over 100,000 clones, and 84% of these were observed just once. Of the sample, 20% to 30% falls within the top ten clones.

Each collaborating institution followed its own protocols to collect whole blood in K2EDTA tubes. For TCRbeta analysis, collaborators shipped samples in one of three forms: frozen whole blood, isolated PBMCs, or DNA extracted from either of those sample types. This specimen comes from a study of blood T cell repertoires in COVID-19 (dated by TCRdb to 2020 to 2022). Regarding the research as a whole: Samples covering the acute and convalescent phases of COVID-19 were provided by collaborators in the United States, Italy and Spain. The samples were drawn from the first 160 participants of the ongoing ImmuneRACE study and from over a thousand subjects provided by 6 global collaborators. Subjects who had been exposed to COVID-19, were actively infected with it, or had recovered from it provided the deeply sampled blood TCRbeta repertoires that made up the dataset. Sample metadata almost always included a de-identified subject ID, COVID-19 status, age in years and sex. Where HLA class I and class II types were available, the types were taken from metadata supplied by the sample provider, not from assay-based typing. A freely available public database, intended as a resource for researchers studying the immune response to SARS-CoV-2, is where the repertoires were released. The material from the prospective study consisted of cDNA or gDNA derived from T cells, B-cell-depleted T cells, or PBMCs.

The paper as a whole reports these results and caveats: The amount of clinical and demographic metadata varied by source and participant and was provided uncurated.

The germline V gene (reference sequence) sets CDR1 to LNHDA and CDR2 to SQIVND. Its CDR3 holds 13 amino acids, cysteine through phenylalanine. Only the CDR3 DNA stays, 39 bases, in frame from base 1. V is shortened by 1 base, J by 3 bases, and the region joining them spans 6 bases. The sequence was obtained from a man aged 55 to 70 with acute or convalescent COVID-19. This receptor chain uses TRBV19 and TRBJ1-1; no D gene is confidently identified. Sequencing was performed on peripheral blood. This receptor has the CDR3 CASSIVSYTEAFF. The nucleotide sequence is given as TGTGCCAGTAGTATAGTGTCGTACACTGAAGCTTTCTTT.